The 25 T cell receptor beta chains reported below all come from one sample, sequenced in a study of glioma-infiltrating T cells. The iRepertoire nested amplicon-rescue multiplex PCR amplified TCR alpha and beta CDR3s from RNA. TCRdb itself ran the multiplex PCR reads through MiXCR, one entry per CDR3 protein. The sample holds some 17,000 distinct CDR3 sequences; roughly 64% are singletons and the top ten take approximately 40%. The sample taken for sequencing was glioma tissue, nonneoplastic brain tissue, or PBMCs (not recorded which). The receptors come from a human donor with low-grade glioma or glioblastoma, undergoing nonglioma brain surgery, or in good health (not recorded which).

In this sample, this clonotype turned up many times. The chain has TRBV12-3 or TRBV12-4 and TRBJ1-5; perhaps TRBD1 as D (5 bases). V lost 4 bases to trimming and J lost 0 bases, with 13 bases between them. CDR3 length equals 16 residues. The CDR3 region is CASSSHQGYSNQPQHF. CDR3 in DNA: TGTGCCAGCAGTTCACACCAGGGATATAGCAATCAGCCCCAGCATTTT.

In this sample, this clonotype turned up a few times. The chain carries TRBV7-3 and TRBJ2-3, with TRBD1 matching 8 bases. This CDR3 has 15 residues. In germline, CDR1 is SGHTA, CDR2 FQGTGA. V trimming: 0 bases; J trimming: 6 bases; junction bases outside the gene matches: 5. The CDR3 loop is CASSLTPTGVDTQYF. DNA of the CDR3: TGTGCCAGCAGCTTAACTCCGACAGGGGTTGATACGCAGTATTTT.

The genes are TRBV28 and TRBJ1-5; D perhaps matches TRBD1 (6 bases). The DNA end is more similar to TRBJ2-3, so the J call may be wrong. The CDR3 loop spans 18 amino acids. CDR1 is MDHEN and CDR2 is SYDVKM in the germline V gene. CDR3 residues: CASSPRTVYFSASQPQYF. The CDR3 bases are TGTGCCAGCAGTCCGCGGACAGTATATTTCTCAGCTAGTCAGCCCCAGTATTTT.

This clonotype was counted between two and nine times. The J gene is TRBJ1-1, the V gene TRBV20-1, with D possibly being TRBD1 (5 bases). CDR3 length: 14 amino acids. Germline-derived CDR1 and CDR2 are DFQATT and SNEGSKA (reference sequence). V shed 2 bases and J shed 6 bases, with 16 bases lying between them. In DNA form, the CDR3 reads TGCAGTGCTAGATCACTACCTGGGGCCTCTGAAGCTTTCTTT. Protein product: CSARSLPGASEAFF.

The V call is TRBV20-1, the J call TRBJ1-6; a possible D gene is TRBD1 (5 bases). The CDR3 is made up of 12 amino acids. V was clipped by 5 bases and J by 7 bases, with 9 bases between them. CDR1 is DFQATT and CDR2 is SNEGSKA in the germline V gene (reference sequence). In DNA, the CDR3 is TGCAGTGCTGGAGGGACCAATTCACCCCTCCACTTT. It translates to CSAGGTNSPLHF.

The chain has TRBV6-1 and TRBJ1-2; D unclear. Germline-derived CDR1 and CDR2 are MNHNS and SASEGT. The CDR3 length is 13 residues. With 6 bases removed from V and 6 bases from J, the gap between germline ends came to 14 bases. The CDR3 here is CASRDPWSDGYTF. DNA of the CDR3: TGTGCCAGCAGGGACCCATGGTCGGATGGCTACACCTTC.

This clonotype came up many times. The chain uses TRBV10-3 and TRBJ2-3; 12 bases match TRBD2. V was pared by 6 bases and J by 2 bases, with 3 bases of the junction left unmatched. Germline V lookup: CDR1 ENHRY, CDR2 SYGVKD. The CDR3 sequence is 15 residues long. CDR3 loop: CAIRRLAGATDTQYF. The DNA of the CDR3 is TGTGCCATCAGGCGACTAGCGGGGGCCACAGATACGCAGTATTTT.

In this sample, this clonotype turned up a few times. The chain carries TRBV5-1 and TRBJ2-1; 9 nucleotides align to TRBD2. The CDR3 loop spans 18 amino acids. Trimming took 0 bases from V and 2 from J; bases not matched to a gene: 9. Germline assignment: CDR1 SGHRS and CDR2 YFSETQ. CDR3 loop: CASSLAIGSGGAYNEQFF. The CDR3 DNA reads as TGCGCCAGCAGCTTGGCGATCGGTAGCGGGGGCGCCTACAATGAGCAGTTCTTC.

This clonotype was picked up a small number of times. The gene calls are TRBV6-2 or TRBV6-3 and TRBJ2-4; TRBD1 matches at 7 bases. The germline gives CDR1 MNHEY, CDR2 SVGEGT. Germline trimming cut 4 bases from V and 3 bases from J; bases unmatched to any gene: 3. The CDR3 contains 14 residues. In nucleotides, the CDR3 is TGTGCCAGCAGTTTTAGGGACAGCAAAAACATTCAGTACTTC. Protein: CASSFRDSKNIQYF.

This clonotype has at least ten counts. In DNA form, the CDR3 reads TGCGCCAGCAAGGACATCCAAGAGACCCAGTACTTC. As protein: CASKDIQETQYF. The chain employs TRBV5-1 and TRBJ2-5; the D gene is possibly TRBD1 (5 bases). Germline assignment: CDR1 SGHRS and CDR2 YFSETQ. Trimming left V 6 bases short and J 1 base short, with 7 bases between. The CDR3 totals 12 residues.

This clonotype showed up many times. Relative to the germline gene, one junction end is altered; a read error may explain this. The rearrangement uses TRBV7-2 and TRBJ2-1; D may correspond to TRBD1 or TRBD2 (5 bases each). The CDR3 consists of 15 residues. From germline, CDR1 is SGHTA and CDR2 FQGNSA. As DNA, the CDR3 is TGTGCCAGCAGCTTAACCGCGGGTCAGGGCAATGAGCAGCTCTTC. Protein product: CASSLTAGQGNEQLF.

This clonotype was picked up a small number of times. The chain carries TRBV28 and TRBJ2-5; D unresolved. V lost 5 bases and J lost 0, with 10 bases in between. Germline V gene data show CDR1 as MDHEN and CDR2 as SYDVKM. The CDR3 loop spans 14 amino acids. CDR3 residues: CASSRRAYQETQYF. In nucleotides, the CDR3 is TGTGCCAGCAGTCGTCGGGCGTACCAAGAGACCCAGTACTTC.

The chain joins TRBV6-1 to TRBJ2-3; D ambiguous. Trimming cost V 2 bases and J 0 bases, with 9 bases left between them. Germline V gene lookup returns CDR1 MNHNS and CDR2 SASEGT. This CDR3 has 15 residues. Written as DNA, the CDR3 is TGTGCCAGCAGTGAATCGGGCGGAAGCACAGATACGCAGTATTTT. This sequence encodes CASSESGGSTDTQYF.

The rearrangement uses TRBV7-2 and TRBJ1-5; possibly TRBD1 for D (5 bases). Germline loops: CDR1 SGHTA, CDR2 FQGNSA. There are 15 residues in the CDR3. V was shortened by 3 bases and J by 3 bases, with 12 bases between the two germline ends. CDR3 in amino acids: CASSFGGHNNQPQHF. The CDR3 DNA sequence: TGTGCCAGCAGCTTTGGTGGACATAACAATCAGCCCCAGCATTTT.

The rearrangement uses TRBV28 and TRBJ2-7, with no clear D. This CDR3 is built from 11 residues. Trimming took off 10 bases at V and 6 bases at J, with 13 bases between the two ends. Germline-derived CDR1 and CDR2 are MDHEN and SYDVKM. The CDR3 reads CATLSPFEQYF. For the CDR3, the DNA is TGTGCCACCCTCTCCCCCTTCGAGCAGTACTTC.

This clonotype occurred a few times. The J gene is TRBJ1-1, the V gene TRBV27, with D possibly being TRBD1 (5 bases). The CDR3 is made up of 14 amino acids. V was clipped by 4 bases and J by 7 bases, with 16 bases between them. Germline CDR1 is MNHEY and CDR2 is SMNVEV (reference sequence). The CDR3 sequence: CASSYGPRQIEAFF. CDR3 bases: TGTGCCAGCAGTTACGGGCCGCGACAGATTGAAGCTTTCTTT.

Relative to its sample, this clonotype is medium-sized (0.01 to 0.1%). This chain connects TRBV7-6 to TRBJ2-3, with a tentative D call TRBD1 (5 bases). The germline V gene encodes CDR1 SGHVS and CDR2 FNYEAQ. This CDR3 contains 15 residues. V dropped 2 bases and J dropped 3 bases, with 12 bases sitting between them. CDR3 residues: CASSLNVQATDTQYF. CDR3 in DNA: TGTGCCAGCAGCTTAAACGTACAGGCAACAGATACGCAGTATTTT.

Note on this clonotype: A much bigger clone sits one base away, suggesting this may be a read error. J is TRBJ2-1 and V is TRBV19; 11 bases align to TRBD2. The germline V gene encodes CDR1 LNHDA and CDR2 SQIVND (reference sequence). This CDR3 contains 15 residues. J lost 8 bases, V lost 6 bases, and 9 bases had no gene match. In DNA, the CDR3 is TGTGCCAGTAGAGAGGTTAGCGGGAGGGCCGATGAGCAGTTCTTC. This encodes CASREVSGRADEQFF. The full variable domain, completed using reference TRBV19 and TRBJ2-1, is DGGITQSPKYLFRKEGQNVTLSCEQNLNHDAMYWYRQDPGQGLRLIYYSQIVNDFQKGDIAEGYSVSREKKESFPLTVTSAQKNPTAFYLCASREVSGRADEQFFGPGTRLTVL.

The chain links TRBV7-2 to TRBJ2-7, with D maybe TRBD2 (6 bases). Germline V gene lookup returns CDR1 SGHTA and CDR2 FQGNSA. The CDR3 is 14 residues long. V was shortened by 2 bases and J by 3 bases, with 11 bases between the two germline ends. The CDR3 region is CASSLQGGGYEQYF. The DNA of the CDR3 is TGTGCCAGCAGCTTACAGGGAGGAGGCTACGAGCAGTACTTC.

Comment on this clonotype: The germline gene is not matched at one end of the junction; a read error may be the cause. J is TRBJ1-2 and V is TRBV5-1; 8 nucleotides match TRBD1. The CDR3 is made up of 15 amino acids. CDR1 and CDR2 (germline): SGHRS, YFSETQ. CDR3 sequence reads: CASSLPTGGNDGYTF. For the CDR3, the DNA is TGCGCCAGCAGCTTACCTACAGGGGGTAACGATGGCTACACCTTC.

In nucleotides, the CDR3 is TGTGCCACCAGTGAGACGAGCACAGATACGCAGTATTTT. Translated: CATSETSTDTQYF. The gene calls are TRBV24-1 and TRBJ2-3; the D is unclear. Germline V gene sequence: CDR1 KGHDR, CDR2 SFDVKD. This CDR3 comprises 13 residues. V dropped 4 bases and J dropped 0 bases, with 4 bases sitting between them.

Notes on this clonotype: One end of the junction varies from germline; a read error may be responsible. The rearrangement links TRBV6-2 or TRBV6-3 to TRBJ1-5; 11 nucleotides align to TRBD1. The CDR3 consists of 17 residues. Germline loops: CDR1 MNHEY, CDR2 SVGEGT. CDR3 DNA: TGTGCCAGCAGGACCGGGACAGGGGGTTCTGGCAATCAGACCCAGCATTTT. Translated, it gives CASRTGTGGSGNQTQHF.

The V gene is TRBV6-1, the J gene TRBJ2-7; no clear D. The CDR3 has 13 residues. Germline V gene data show CDR1 as MNHNS and CDR2 as SASEGT. Trimming shortened V by 8 bases and J by 3 bases, and 14 bases separated the two germline ends. CDR3 amino acids: CASVPETSYEQYF. CDR3 sequence (DNA): TGTGCCAGCGTCCCCGAGACAAGCTACGAGCAGTACTTC.

J is TRBJ2-7 and V is TRBV2, with TRBD2 matching 7 bases. The CDR3 is 15 amino acids. Trimming removed 10 bases from V and 2 bases from J; junction bases left unmatched: 14. CDR1 and CDR2 (germline): SNHLY, FYNNEI. CDR3 loop: CANIGGGRGAYEQYF. In DNA form, the CDR3 reads TGTGCCAACATTGGAGGAGGCCGGGGGGCCTACGAGCAGTACTTC.

The V gene is TRBV6-5, the J gene TRBJ2-1; D is uncertain. Trimming cost V 7 bases and J 5 bases, with 12 bases left between them. The CDR3 consists of 13 residues. Germline CDR1 reads MNHEY; CDR2 reads SVGAGI. The CDR3 DNA reads TGTGCCAGCAACCCCCTAGGAAACAATGAGCAGTTCTTC. Protein sequence: CASNPLGNNEQFF.